These 9 T cell receptor beta chains were sequenced from one sample in a study of T cell repertoires in cytomegalovirus infection. TCRdb processed the reads anew with MiXCR; each CDR3 protein has one entry. In the table there are some 310,000 distinct CDR3 sequences, 20% to 25% of which are singletons. No antigens are known for them. Sequencing used cultured PBMCs, obtained from culture after CMV antigen stimulation. The receptors shown here come from a human donor in good health (CMV status not recorded). Some clones in this sample may be carry-over from other donors' samples.

This clonotype was observed a few times. The chain uses TRBV19 and TRBJ2-1; possibly TRBD2 for D (6 bases). The CDR3 runs to 15 residues. Looked up from germline, CDR1 is LNHDA and CDR2 is SQIVND (reference sequence). V was shortened by 1 base and J by 9 bases, with 16 bases between the two germline ends. The CDR3 loop reads CASSIAGGVMGEQFF. CDR3 nucleotides: TGTGCCAGTAGTATAGCCGGGGGAGTAATGGGTGAGCAGTTCTTC.

The chain couples TRBV20-1 to TRBJ1-2; no firm D call. Germline V gene sequence: CDR1 DFQATT, CDR2 SNEGSKA (reference sequence). Trimming took 0 bases from V and 1 from J, leaving 12 bases between them. This CDR3 is built from 15 residues. The CDR3 region has the DNA TGCAGTGCTAGAGATCTAGGCAGCCTTAACTATGGCTACACCTTC. Translation gives CSARDLGSLNYGYTF.

This clonotype was seen a handful of times. V usage is TRBV12-3 or TRBV12-4 and J usage is TRBJ2-1, with TRBD2 identical over 10 bases. J was trimmed by 3 bases and V by 5 bases; bases with no gene match: 7. The length of the CDR3 is 16 residues. The chain's CDR3 is CASSPIAGGLYNEQFF. The CDR3 nucleotides read TGTGCCAGCAGTCCTATAGCGGGAGGACTCTACAATGAGCAGTTCTTC.

This clonotype was counted a few times. The chain carries TRBV4-3 and TRBJ2-6; possibly TRBD2 for D (6 bases). Trimming left V 1 base short and J 3 bases short, with 10 bases between. From germline, CDR1 is LGHNA and CDR2 YSLEER. The CDR3 sequence is 16 residues long. CDR3: CASSQVLGGGANVLTF. The CDR3, as DNA: TGCGCCAGCAGCCAAGTTTTGGGAGGTGGGGCCAACGTCCTGACTTTC.

Points on this clonotype: One end of the junction fails to match germline, which may point to a read error. V gene TRBV4-1 combines with J gene TRBJ2-3; 10 bases agree with TRBD2. This CDR3 has 17 amino acids. Germline assignment: CDR1 MGHRA and CDR2 YSYEKL. The CDR3 protein is CASSRTTSGKPSDTQYF. The CDR3 nucleotides read TGTGCCAGCAGCCGGACTACTAGCGGGAAACCTTCAGATACGCAGTATTTT.

This clonotype was detected ten times or more. This chain connects TRBV7-2 to TRBJ1-1, with D uncertain. The CDR3 has 14 amino acids. Looked up from germline, CDR1 is SGHTA and CDR2 is FQGNSA. The V gene lost 2 bases and the J gene lost 3 bases, with 10 bases spanning the gap. This CDR3 reads CASSLSIKDTEAFF. The CDR3 DNA is TGTGCCAGCAGCTTATCTATTAAGGACACTGAAGCTTTCTTT.

In its sample, this clonotype was seen a few times. The chain has TRBV7-9 and TRBJ2-2; a weak D match, TRBD2 (6 bases). V was pared by 2 bases and J by 1 base, with 11 bases between. The CDR3 covers 16 residues. Per the germline V gene, CDR1 is SEHNR and CDR2 is FQNEAQ (reference sequence). For the CDR3, the DNA is TGTGCCAGCAGCTTATACGGGAGTCGGAACACCGGGGAGCTGTTTTTT. Translated, it gives CASSLYGSRNTGELFF.

The CDR3 nucleotides read TGTGCCAGCAGGAAAATTGACAACAGCAATCAGCCCCAGCATTTT. It specifies CASRKIDNSNQPQHF. The rearrangement joins TRBV25-1 to TRBJ1-5; D uncertain. Trimming cost V 6 bases and J 1 base, with 13 bases left between them. The CDR3 contains 15 residues. The germline gives CDR1 MGHDK, CDR2 SYGVNS.

This clonotype has just a few counts. The chain carries TRBV7-8 and TRBJ2-1; D is undetermined. This CDR3 has 12 residues. Per the germline V gene, CDR1 is SGHVS and CDR2 is FQNEAQ. V lost 5 bases, J lost 4 bases, and 6 bases lay in between. CDR3 amino acids: CASSPLYNEQFF. In DNA, the CDR3 is TGTGCCAGCAGCCCCCTTTACAATGAGCAGTTCTTC.